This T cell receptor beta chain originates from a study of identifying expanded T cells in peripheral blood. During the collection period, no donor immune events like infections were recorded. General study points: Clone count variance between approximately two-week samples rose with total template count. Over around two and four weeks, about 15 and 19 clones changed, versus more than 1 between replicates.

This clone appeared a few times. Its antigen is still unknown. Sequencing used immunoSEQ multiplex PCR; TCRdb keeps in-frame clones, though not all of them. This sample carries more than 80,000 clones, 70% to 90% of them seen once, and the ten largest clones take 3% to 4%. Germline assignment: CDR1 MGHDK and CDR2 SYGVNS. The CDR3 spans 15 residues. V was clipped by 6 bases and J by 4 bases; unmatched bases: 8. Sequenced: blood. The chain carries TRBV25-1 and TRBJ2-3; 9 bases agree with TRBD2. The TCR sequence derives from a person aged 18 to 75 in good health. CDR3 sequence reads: CASSPGTSSADTQYF. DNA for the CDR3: TGTGCCAGCAGCCCCGGGACTAGCTCAGCAGATACGCAGTATTTT.